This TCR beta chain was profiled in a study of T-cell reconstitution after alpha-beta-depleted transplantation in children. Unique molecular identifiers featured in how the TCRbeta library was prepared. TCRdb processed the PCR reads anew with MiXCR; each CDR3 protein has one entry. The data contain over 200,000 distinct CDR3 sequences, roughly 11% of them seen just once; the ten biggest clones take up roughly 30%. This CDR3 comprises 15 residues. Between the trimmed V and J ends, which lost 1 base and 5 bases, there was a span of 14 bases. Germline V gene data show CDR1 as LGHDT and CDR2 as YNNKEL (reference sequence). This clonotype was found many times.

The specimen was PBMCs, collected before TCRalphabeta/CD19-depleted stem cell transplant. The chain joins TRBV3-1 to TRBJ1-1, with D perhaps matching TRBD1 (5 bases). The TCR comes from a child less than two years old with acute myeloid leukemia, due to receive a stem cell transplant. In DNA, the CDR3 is TGTGCCAGCAGCCAAGCGTCTTATGGGGGAACTGAAGCTTTCTTT. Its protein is CASSQASYGGTEAFF.